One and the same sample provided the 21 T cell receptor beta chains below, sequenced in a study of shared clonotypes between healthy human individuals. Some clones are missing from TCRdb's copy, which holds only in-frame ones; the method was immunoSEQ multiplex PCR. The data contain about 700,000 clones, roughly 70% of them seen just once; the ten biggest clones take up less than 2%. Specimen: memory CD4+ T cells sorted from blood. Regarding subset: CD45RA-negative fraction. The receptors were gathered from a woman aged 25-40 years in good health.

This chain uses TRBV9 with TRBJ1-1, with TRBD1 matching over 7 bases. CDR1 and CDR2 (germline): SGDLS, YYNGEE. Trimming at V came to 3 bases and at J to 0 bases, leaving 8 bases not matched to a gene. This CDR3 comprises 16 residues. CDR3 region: CASSGRQGKMNTEAFF. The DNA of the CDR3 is TGTGCCAGCAGCGGACGACAGGGAAAAATGAACACTGAAGCTTTCTTT.

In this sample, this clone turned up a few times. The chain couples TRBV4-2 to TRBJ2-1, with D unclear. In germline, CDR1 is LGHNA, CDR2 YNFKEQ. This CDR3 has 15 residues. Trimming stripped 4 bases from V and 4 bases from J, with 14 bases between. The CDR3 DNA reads TGTGCCAGCAGCCCGTCGGACGGTTATTACAATGAGCAGTTCTTC. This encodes CASSPSDGYYNEQFF.

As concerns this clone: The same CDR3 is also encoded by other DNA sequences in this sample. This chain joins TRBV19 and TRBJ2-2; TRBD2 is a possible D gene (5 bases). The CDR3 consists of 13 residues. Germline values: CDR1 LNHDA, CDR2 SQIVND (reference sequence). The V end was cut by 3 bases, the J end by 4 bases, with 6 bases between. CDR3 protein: CASSIGVTGELFF. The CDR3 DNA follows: TGTGCCAGTAGTATCGGGGTCACCGGGGAGCTGTTTTTT. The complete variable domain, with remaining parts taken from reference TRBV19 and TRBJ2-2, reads DGGITQSPKYLFRKEGQNVTLSCEQNLNHDAMYWYRQDPGQGLRLIYYSQIVNDFQKGDIAEGYSVSREKKESFPLTVTSAQKNPTAFYLCASSIGVTGELFFGEGSRLTVL.

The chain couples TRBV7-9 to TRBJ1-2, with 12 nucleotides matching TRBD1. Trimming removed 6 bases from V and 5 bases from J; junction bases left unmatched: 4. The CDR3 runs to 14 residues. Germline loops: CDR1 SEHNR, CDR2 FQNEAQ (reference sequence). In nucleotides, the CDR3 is TGTGCCAGCAGTCCGGGACAGGGGGCGTATGGCTACACCTTC. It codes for CASSPGQGAYGYTF.

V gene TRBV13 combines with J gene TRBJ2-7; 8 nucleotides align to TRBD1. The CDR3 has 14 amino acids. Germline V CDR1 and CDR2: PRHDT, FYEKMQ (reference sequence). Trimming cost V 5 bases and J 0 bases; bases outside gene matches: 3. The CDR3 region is CASSPGTGSYEQYF. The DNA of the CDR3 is TGTGCCAGCAGCCCCGGGACAGGCTCCTACGAGCAGTACTTC.

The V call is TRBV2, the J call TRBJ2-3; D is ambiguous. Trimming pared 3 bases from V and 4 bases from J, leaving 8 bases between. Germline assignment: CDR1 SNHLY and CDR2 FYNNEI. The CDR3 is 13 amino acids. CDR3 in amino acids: CASSDGIADTQYF. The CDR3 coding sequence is TGTGCCAGCAGTGATGGGATTGCAGATACGCAGTATTTT.

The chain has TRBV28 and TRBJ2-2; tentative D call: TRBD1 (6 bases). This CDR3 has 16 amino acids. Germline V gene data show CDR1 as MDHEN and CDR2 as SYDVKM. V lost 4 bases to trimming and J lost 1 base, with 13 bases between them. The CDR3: CASSSTGKGNTGELFF. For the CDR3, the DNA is TGTGCCAGCAGTTCAACAGGGAAGGGGAACACCGGGGAGCTGTTTTTT.

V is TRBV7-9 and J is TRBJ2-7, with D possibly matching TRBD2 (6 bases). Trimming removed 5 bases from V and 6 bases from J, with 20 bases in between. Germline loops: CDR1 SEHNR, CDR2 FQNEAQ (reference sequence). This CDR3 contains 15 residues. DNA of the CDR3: TGTGCCAGCAGCCGCCCGGGCGGGGCGGCGGCCGAGCAGTACTTC. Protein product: CASSRPGGAAAEQYF.

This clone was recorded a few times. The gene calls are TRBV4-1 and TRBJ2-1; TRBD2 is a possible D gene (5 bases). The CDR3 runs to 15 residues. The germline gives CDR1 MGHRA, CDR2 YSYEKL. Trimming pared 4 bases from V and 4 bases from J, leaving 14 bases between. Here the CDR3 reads CASSLDSSFYNEQFF. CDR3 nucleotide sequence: TGCGCCAGCAGCCTGGACTCGAGTTTTTACAATGAGCAGTTCTTC.

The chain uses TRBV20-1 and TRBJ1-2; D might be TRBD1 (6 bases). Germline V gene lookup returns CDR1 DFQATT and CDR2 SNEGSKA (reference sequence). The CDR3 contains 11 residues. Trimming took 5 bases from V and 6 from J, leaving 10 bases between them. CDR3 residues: CSAYGQNGYTF. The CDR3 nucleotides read TGCAGTGCTTACGGACAGAATGGCTACACCTTC.

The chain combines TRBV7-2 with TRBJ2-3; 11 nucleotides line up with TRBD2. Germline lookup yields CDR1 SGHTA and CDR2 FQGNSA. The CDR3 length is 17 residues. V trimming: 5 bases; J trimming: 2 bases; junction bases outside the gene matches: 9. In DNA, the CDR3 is TGTGCCAGCAGCACCCAGACTAGCGGGACGTACACAGATACGCAGTATTTT. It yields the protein CASSTQTSGTYTDTQYF.

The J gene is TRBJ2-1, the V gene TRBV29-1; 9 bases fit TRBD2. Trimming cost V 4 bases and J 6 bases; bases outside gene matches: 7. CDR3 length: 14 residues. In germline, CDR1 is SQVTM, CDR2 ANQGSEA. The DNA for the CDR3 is TGCAGCGTTGGTACCATACTAGCGGGCAATGAGCAGTTCTTC. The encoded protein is CSVGTILAGNEQFF.

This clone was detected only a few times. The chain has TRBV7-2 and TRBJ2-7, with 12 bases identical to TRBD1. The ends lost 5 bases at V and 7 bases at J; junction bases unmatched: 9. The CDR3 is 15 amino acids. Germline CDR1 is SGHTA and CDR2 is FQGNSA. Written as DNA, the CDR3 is TGTGCCAGCAGCCTGACCGGGACAGGGGGCCAGGAGCAGTACTTC. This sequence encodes CASSLTGTGGQEQYF.

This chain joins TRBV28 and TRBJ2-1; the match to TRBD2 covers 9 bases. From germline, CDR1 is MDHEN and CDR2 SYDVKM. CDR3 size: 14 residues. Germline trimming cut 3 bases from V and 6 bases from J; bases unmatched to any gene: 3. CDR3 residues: CASSLAGGVNEQFF. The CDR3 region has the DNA TGTGCCAGCAGTTTGGCGGGAGGGGTCAATGAGCAGTTCTTC.

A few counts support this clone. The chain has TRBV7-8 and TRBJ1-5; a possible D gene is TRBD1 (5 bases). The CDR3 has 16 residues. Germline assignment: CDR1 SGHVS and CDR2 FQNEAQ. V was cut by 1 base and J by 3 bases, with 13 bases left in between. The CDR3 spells CASSLDRGLYNQPQHF. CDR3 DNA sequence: TGTGCCAGCAGCTTAGATAGGGGCCTTTACAATCAGCCCCAGCATTTT.

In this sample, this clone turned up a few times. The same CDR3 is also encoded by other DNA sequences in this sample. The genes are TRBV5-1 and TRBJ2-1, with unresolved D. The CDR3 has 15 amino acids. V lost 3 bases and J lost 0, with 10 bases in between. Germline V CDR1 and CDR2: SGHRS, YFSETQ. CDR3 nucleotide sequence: TGCGCCAGCAGCTCTGACACAAGCTCCTACAATGAGCAGTTCTTC. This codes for CASSSDTSSYNEQFF.

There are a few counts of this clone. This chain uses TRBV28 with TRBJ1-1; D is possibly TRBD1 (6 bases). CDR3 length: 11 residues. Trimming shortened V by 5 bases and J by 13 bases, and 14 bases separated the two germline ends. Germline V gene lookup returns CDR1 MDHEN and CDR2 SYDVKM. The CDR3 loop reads CASSRWTVDFF. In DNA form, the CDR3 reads TGTGCCAGCAGTCGTTGGACAGTTGATTTCTTT. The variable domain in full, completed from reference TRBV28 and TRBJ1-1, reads DVKVTQSSRYLVKRTGEKVFLECVQDMDHENMFWYRQDPGLGLRLIYFSYDVKMKEKGDIPEGYSVSREKKERFSLILESASTNQTSMYLCASSRWTVDFFGQGTRLTVV.

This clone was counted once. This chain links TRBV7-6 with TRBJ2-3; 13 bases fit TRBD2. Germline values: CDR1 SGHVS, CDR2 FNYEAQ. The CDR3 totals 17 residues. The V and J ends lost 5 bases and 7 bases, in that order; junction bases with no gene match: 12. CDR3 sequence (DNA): TGTGCCAGCAGCCCCGGTAGGGGGACTAGCGGGATATATACGCAGTATTTT. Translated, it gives CASSPGRGTSGIYTQYF.

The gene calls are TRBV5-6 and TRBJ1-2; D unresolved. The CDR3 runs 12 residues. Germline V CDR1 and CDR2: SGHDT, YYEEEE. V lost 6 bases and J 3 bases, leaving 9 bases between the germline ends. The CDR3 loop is CASTAGDYGYTF. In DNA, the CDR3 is TGTGCCAGCACCGCCGGTGACTATGGCTACACCTTC.

This CDR3 is CASSRGTGGSGFTDTQYF. DNA of the CDR3: TGTGCCAGTAGTAGAGGGACAGGGGGCAGCGGATTCACAGATACGCAGTATTTT. The chain recombines TRBV19 with TRBJ2-3, with 12 nucleotides matching TRBD1. After removal of 4 bases from V and 2 bases from J, the junction contained 10 bases not matched to a gene. Germline V gives CDR1 LNHDA, CDR2 SQIVND (reference sequence). The CDR3 covers 18 residues.

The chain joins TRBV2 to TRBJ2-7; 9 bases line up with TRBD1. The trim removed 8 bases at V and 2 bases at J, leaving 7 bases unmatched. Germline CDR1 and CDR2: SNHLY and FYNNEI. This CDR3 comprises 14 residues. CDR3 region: CASFRTGETYEQYF. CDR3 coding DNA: TGTGCCAGCTTCCGGACAGGGGAAACCTACGAGCAGTACTTC.